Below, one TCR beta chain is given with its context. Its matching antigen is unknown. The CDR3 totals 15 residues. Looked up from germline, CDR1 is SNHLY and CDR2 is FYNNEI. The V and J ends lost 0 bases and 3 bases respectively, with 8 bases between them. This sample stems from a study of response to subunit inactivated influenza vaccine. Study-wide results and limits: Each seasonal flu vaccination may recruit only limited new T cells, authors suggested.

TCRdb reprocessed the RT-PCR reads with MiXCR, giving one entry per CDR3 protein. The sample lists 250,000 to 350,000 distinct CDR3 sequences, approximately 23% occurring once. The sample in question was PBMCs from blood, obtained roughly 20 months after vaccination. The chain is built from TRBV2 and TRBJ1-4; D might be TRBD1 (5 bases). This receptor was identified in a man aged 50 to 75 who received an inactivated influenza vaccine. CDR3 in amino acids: CASSEAQASNEKLFF. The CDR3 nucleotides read TGTGCCAGCAGTGAAGCACAGGCGTCTAATGAAAAACTGTTTTTT. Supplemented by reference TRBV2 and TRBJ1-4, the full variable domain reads EPEVTQTPSHQVTQMGQEVILRCVPISNHLYFYWYRQILGQKVEFLVSFYNNEISEKSEIFDDQFSVERPDGSNFTLKIRSTKLEDSAMYFCASSEAQASNEKLFFGSGTQLSVL.